The source of this T cell receptor (beta chain) is a study of immune heterogeneity within non-small cell lung tumors. The template for each sample was roughly 600 ng of genomic DNA, which had been extracted from bulk tumor tissue. Multiple widely separated biopsies were taken from each primary tumor at surgery. The study cohort was described as untreated, and its members had newly diagnosed non-small cell lung cancer. They went on to have curative surgery. Multiplex PCR employing 32 V and 13 J primers generated amplicons of the TCR beta CDR3. TCRdb independently ran MiXCR on the multiplex PCR reads; one entry per CDR3 protein. The table shows approximately 6,000 distinct CDR3 sequences, with roughly 23% occurring only once. This clonotype was detected ten times or more. Germline loops: CDR1 MGHRA, CDR2 YSYEKL. V was cut by 3 bases and J by 3 bases, with 11 bases left in between. This CDR3 is 14 amino acids long.

Specimen: lung tumor tissue. The receptor's source is a man in his fifties or sixties with non-small cell lung cancer. The chain couples TRBV4-1 to TRBJ1-1; perhaps TRBD1 as D (5 bases). DNA of the CDR3: TGCGCCAGCAGCCAGCTCCGGGGGGACACTGAAGCTTTCTTT. Encoded protein: CASSQLRGDTEAFF.